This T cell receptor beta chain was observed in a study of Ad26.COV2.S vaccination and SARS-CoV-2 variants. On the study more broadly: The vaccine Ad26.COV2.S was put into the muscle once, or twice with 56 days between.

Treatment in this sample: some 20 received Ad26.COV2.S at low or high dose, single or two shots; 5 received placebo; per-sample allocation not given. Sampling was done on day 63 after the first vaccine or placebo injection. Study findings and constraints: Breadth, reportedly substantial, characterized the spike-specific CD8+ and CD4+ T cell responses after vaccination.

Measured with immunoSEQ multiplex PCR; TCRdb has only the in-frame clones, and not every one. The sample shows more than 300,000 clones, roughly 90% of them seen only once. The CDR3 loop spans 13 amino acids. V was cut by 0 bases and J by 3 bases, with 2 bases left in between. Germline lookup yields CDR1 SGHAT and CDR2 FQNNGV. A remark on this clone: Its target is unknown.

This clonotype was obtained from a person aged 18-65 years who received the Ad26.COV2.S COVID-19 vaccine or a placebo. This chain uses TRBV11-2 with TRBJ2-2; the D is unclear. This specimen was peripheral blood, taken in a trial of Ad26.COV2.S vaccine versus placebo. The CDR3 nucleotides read TGTGCCAGCAGCTTAGAGTACACCGGGGAGCTGTTTTTT. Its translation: CASSLEYTGELFF.